This TCR beta chain was retrieved from a study of blood T cell repertoires in COVID-19. Study details: Specimens from acute and convalescent COVID-19 originated in the United States, Italy and Spain.

Original methodology: Scientists estimated how many nucleated cells there were by amplifying reference gene primers. Only in-frame clones appear in the TCRdb table, and some are missing; sequencing was by immunoSEQ multiplex PCR. V and J calls and clone size follow that table, whereas D and trimming were derived from the DNA. This sample has about 170,000 clones, with about 90% found just once. This CDR3 spans 15 amino acids. Germline V gene lookup returns CDR1 SGDLS and CDR2 YYNGEE. V gave up 3 bases and J gave up 3 bases; unmatched junction bases: 5. V gene TRBV9 combines with J gene TRBJ2-7, with 11 bases fitting TRBD1. Material for sequencing was peripheral blood. This clonotype was sampled from a man under 40 with COVID-19, enrolled during active disease. CDR3 in amino acids: CASSGSGTGGYEQYF. DNA of the CDR3: TGTGCCAGCAGCGGATCCGGGACAGGGGGCTACGAGCAGTACTTC. Supplemented by reference TRBV9 and TRBJ2-7, the full variable domain reads DSGVTQTPKHLITATGQRVTLRCSPRSGDLSVYWYQQSLDQGLQFLIQYYNGEERAKGNILERFSAQQFPDLHSELNLSSLELGDSALYFCASSGSGTGGYEQYFGPGTRLTVT.